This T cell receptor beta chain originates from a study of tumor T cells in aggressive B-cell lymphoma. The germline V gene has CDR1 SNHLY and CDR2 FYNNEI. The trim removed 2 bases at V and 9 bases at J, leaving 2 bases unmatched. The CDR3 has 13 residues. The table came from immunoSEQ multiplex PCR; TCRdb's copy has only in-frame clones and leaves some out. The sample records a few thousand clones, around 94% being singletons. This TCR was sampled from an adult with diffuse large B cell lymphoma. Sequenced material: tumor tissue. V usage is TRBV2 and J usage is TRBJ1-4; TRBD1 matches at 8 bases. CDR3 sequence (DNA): TGTGCCAGCAGTGAAACAGGGGGTCAAAAACTGTTTTTT. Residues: CASSETGGQKLFF.